The next 3 T cell receptor beta chains were all read from a single sample in a study of blood T cell repertoires in COVID-19. Sequencing used immunoSEQ multiplex PCR; TCRdb keeps in-frame clones, though not all of them. Seen here are 200,000 to 250,000 clones, about 86% observed once, and the top ten hold approximately 1.3%. The specimen was PBMCs or T cells enriched from blood (not recorded which). The receptors originated from a woman in her 40s with acute COVID-19.

The J gene is TRBJ2-3, the V gene TRBV6-5; possible D gene TRBD1, 6 bases. Germline V gene data show CDR1 as MNHEY and CDR2 as SVGAGI. Trimming shortened V by 6 bases and J by 1 base, and 14 bases separated the two germline ends. The CDR3 is 15 residues long. Written as DNA, the CDR3 is TGTGCCAGCAGACTACAGGGCTCGGGCACAGATACGCAGTATTTT. It is translated as CASRLQGSGTDTQYF.

The genes are TRBV6-1 and TRBJ1-5; D ambiguous. CDR1 and CDR2 from the germline V gene are MNHNS and SASEGT. V shed 3 bases and J shed 7 bases, with 13 bases lying between them. CDR3 length: 14 residues. CDR3 sequence reads: CASSEEGKGQPQHF. The CDR3 DNA follows: TGTGCCAGCAGTGAGGAGGGAAAAGGGCAGCCCCAGCATTTT.

The chain recombines TRBV6-5 with TRBJ2-1; a possible D gene is TRBD1 (5 bases). Germline CDR1 MNHEY, CDR2 SVGAGI. CDR3 size: 15 residues. Trimming pared 4 bases from V and 1 base from J, leaving 11 bases between. The CDR3 is CASSSGILSYNEQFF. DNA for the CDR3: TGTGCCAGCAGTTCAGGGATTTTATCCTACAATGAGCAGTTCTTC.